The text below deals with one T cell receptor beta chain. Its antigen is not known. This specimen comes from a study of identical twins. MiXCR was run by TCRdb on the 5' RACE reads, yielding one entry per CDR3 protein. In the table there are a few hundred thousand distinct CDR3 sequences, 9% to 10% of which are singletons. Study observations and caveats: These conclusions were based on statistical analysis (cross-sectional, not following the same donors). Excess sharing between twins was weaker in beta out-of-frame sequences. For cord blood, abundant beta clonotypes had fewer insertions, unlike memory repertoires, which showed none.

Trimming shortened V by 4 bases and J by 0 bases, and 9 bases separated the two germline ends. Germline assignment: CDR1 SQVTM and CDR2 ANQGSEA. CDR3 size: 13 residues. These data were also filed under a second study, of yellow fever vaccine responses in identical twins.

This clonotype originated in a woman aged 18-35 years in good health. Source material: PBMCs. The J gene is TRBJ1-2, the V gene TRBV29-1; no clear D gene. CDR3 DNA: TGCAGCGTTGGGCCGGGTGCTAACTATGGCTACACCTTC. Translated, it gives CSVGPGANYGYTF.